One and the same sample provided the 29 T cell receptor beta chains below, sequenced in a study of T-cell reconstitution after alpha-beta-depleted transplantation in children. Unique molecular identifiers featured in how the TCRbeta library was prepared. TCRdb processed the PCR reads anew with MiXCR; each CDR3 protein has one entry. The table has hundreds of thousands of distinct CDR3 sequences, 15% to 20% seen once. Sequenced material: PBMCs from the stem cell graft donor, taken from the stem cell graft. The origin of the receptors is a human donor who donated a stem cell graft to a child with acute myeloid leukemia.

V and J are TRBV20-1 and TRBJ1-1; tentatively, D is TRBD1 (5 bases). V was pared by 8 bases and J by 4 bases, with 11 bases between. The CDR3 runs 11 residues. Germline V CDR1 and CDR2: DFQATT, SNEGSKA (reference sequence). CDR3 nucleotide sequence: TGCAGTCCCGACGGGGGCACTGAAGCTTTCTTT. Translating gives CSPDGGTEAFF.

Only a few counts were recorded for this clonotype. This chain connects TRBV7-2 to TRBJ1-1; D unclear. The CDR3 runs 15 residues. From germline, CDR1 is SGHTA and CDR2 FQGNSA. V lost 1 base to trimming and J lost 1 base, with 10 bases between them. The DNA for the CDR3 is TGTGCCAGCAGCTTAGGGAGGGTAGCGAACACTGAAGCTTTCTTT. Protein product: CASSLGRVANTEAFF.

At least ten counts were recorded for this clonotype. The chain uses TRBV10-3 and TRBJ2-7; 7 nucleotides match TRBD1. V trimming: 4 bases; J trimming: 2 bases; junction bases outside the gene matches: 5. The CDR3 sequence is 14 residues long. From germline, CDR1 is ENHRY and CDR2 SYGVKD. The CDR3 nucleotides are TGTGCCATCAGTGTACAGGGGAAAACCTACGAGCAGTACTTC. Protein product: CAISVQGKTYEQYF.

The V gene is TRBV5-1, the J gene TRBJ2-3, with D uncertain. V shed 0 bases and J shed 5 bases, with 10 bases lying between them. Germline V CDR1 and CDR2: SGHRS, YFSETQ. The length of the CDR3 is 14 residues. The CDR3 coding sequence is TGCGCCAGCAGCTTGGAAAAAGGCTTAGATACGCAGTATTTT. Its protein is CASSLEKGLDTQYF.

The rearrangement links TRBV6-1 to TRBJ1-2; D remains unclear. Germline V CDR1 and CDR2: MNHNS, SASEGT. CDR3 size: 15 residues. Trimming removed 5 bases at V and 4 bases at J, with 17 bases between. The CDR3 loop is CASSPFDFSFYGYTF. DNA of the CDR3: TGTGCCAGCAGTCCCTTCGATTTCTCGTTCTATGGCTACACCTTC.

This clonotype was detected ten times or more. CDR3 nucleotides: TGTGCCAGCAGCTTTGGATCCTACGAGCAGTACTTC. Translation gives CASSFGSYEQYF. V usage is TRBV12-3 or TRBV12-4 and J usage is TRBJ2-7; no reliable D call. V gave up 6 bases and J gave up 1 base, with 7 bases separating them. This CDR3 contains 12 residues.

This clonotype was observed at least ten times. For the CDR3, the DNA is TGCAGCGTCGATGCACAGGGGGCGAAGACTGAAGCTTTCTTT. This encodes CSVDAQGAKTEAFF. The chain recombines TRBV29-1 with TRBJ1-1; 9 bases fit TRBD1. Germline assignment: CDR1 SQVTM and CDR2 ANQGSEA. Losses at the gene ends were 6 bases for V and 5 bases for J; bases not matched to a gene: 10. The CDR3 has 14 amino acids.

The chain employs TRBV5-1 and TRBJ2-3, with TRBD1 matching 7 bases. V lost 3 bases, J lost 0 bases, and 4 bases stayed unmatched. Germline loops: CDR1 SGHRS, CDR2 YFSETQ. CDR3 length: 15 amino acids. CDR3 sequence reads: CASSSTRGSTDTQYF. The CDR3 nucleotides read TGCGCCAGCAGCTCGACCAGGGGGAGCACAGATACGCAGTATTTT. Full variable domain (missing parts from reference TRBV5-1 and TRBJ2-3): KAGVTQTPRYLIKTRGQQVTLSCSPISGHRSVSWYQQTPGQGLQFLFEYFSETQRNKGNFPGRFSGRQFSNSRSEMNVSTLELGDSALYLCASSSTRGSTDTQYFGPGTRLTVL.

The genes are TRBV29-1 and TRBJ2-7; TRBD1 matches 7 bases. Trimming cost V 1 base and J 2 bases; bases outside gene matches: 5. CDR3 size: 14 residues. From germline, CDR1 is SQVTM and CDR2 ANQGSEA. The chain's CDR3 is CSVEGTGSAYEQYF. DNA for the CDR3: TGCAGCGTTGAAGGGACAGGCAGCGCCTACGAGCAGTACTTC.

This clonotype was picked up many times. The chain carries TRBV27 and TRBJ2-2; tentatively, D is TRBD1 or TRBD2 (5 bases each). This CDR3 spans 14 amino acids. The V end was cut by 2 bases, the J end by 7 bases, with 11 bases between. CDR1 and CDR2 from the germline V gene are MNHEY and SMNVEV (reference sequence). The CDR3 sequence: CASSLMRGGGELFF. Written as DNA, the CDR3 is TGTGCCAGCAGTTTAATGAGGGGTGGCGGGGAGCTGTTTTTT.

The V gene is TRBV5-1, the J gene TRBJ1-5; 7 nucleotides align to TRBD1. CDR3 size: 17 residues. Germline CDR1 is SGHRS and CDR2 is YFSETQ. Trimming took 4 bases from V and 0 from J; bases not matched to a gene: 10. The CDR3 is CASSQRTGDYSNQPQHF. The CDR3 DNA sequence: TGCGCCAGCAGCCAACGGACAGGTGATTATAGCAATCAGCCCCAGCATTTT.

This clonotype was found a few times. V usage is TRBV19 and J usage is TRBJ2-2, with a weak D call TRBD1 (5 bases). V lost 7 bases and J lost 7, with 16 bases in between. This CDR3 is 14 amino acids long. Germline V gives CDR1 LNHDA, CDR2 SQIVND (reference sequence). The CDR3 here is CASNPVQGDGELFF. Here the CDR3 DNA reads TGTGCCAGTAACCCTGTCCAGGGCGACGGGGAGCTGTTTTTT. Based on the CDR3 plus reference TRBV19 and TRBJ2-2, the full variable domain is DGGITQSPKYLFRKEGQNVTLSCEQNLNHDAMYWYRQDPGQGLRLIYYSQIVNDFQKGDIAEGYSVSREKKESFPLTVTSAQKNPTAFYLCASNPVQGDGELFFGEGSRLTVL.

This clonotype was observed many times. V usage is TRBV7-2 and J usage is TRBJ2-1; D not certain. CDR1 is SGHTA and CDR2 is FQGNSA in the germline V gene. The CDR3 extends over 11 amino acids. Trimming pared 5 bases from V and 9 bases from J, leaving 8 bases between. Here the CDR3 reads CASSRQFEQFF. Here the CDR3 DNA reads TGTGCCAGCAGCCGCCAGTTTGAGCAGTTCTTC. Full variable domain (missing parts from reference TRBV7-2 and TRBJ2-1): GAGVSQSPSNKVTEKGKDVELRCDPISGHTALYWYRQSLGQGLEFLIYFQGNSAPDKSGLPSDRFSAERTGGSVSTLTIQRTQQEDSAVYLCASSRQFEQFFGPGTRLTVL.

The table lists this clonotype with many counts. The chain is built from TRBV29-1 and TRBJ1-1, with D unclear. The CDR3 is 12 amino acids. V shed 4 bases and J shed 5 bases, with 11 bases lying between them. Germline values: CDR1 SQVTM, CDR2 ANQGSEA. CDR3 bases: TGCAGCGTTGGGCACGGGCGGACTGAAGCTTTCTTT. Its translation is CSVGHGRTEAFF.

V and J are TRBV10-3 and TRBJ2-7; D gene uncertain. CDR1 is ENHRY and CDR2 is SYGVKD in the germline V gene. Trimming pared 3 bases from V and 3 bases from J, leaving 9 bases between. This CDR3 contains 13 residues. This CDR3 is CAISDPLLYEQYV. The CDR3 DNA reads as TGTGCCATCAGTGACCCGCTGCTCTACGAGCAGTACGTC.

This clonotype was seen a few times. Written as DNA, the CDR3 is TGTGCCAGCAGCTCCACCGGGGCTTACACAGATACGCAGTATTTT. It is translated as CASSSTGAYTDTQYF. The chain combines TRBV11-2 with TRBJ2-3; D might be TRBD1 or TRBD2, each matching 5 bases. CDR1 SGHAT and CDR2 FQNNGV come from the germline V gene. CDR3 length: 15 residues. V was cut by 4 bases and J by 2 bases, with 13 bases left in between.

There are many counts of this clonotype. The J gene is TRBJ1-1, the V gene TRBV29-1; TRBD1 aligns across 9 bases. The CDR3 is made up of 14 amino acids. Germline assignment: CDR1 SQVTM and CDR2 ANQGSEA. The CDR3 DNA follows: TGCACCGTCATACGGACAGGGGCAGACACTGAAGCTTTCTTT. Protein sequence: CTVIRTGADTEAFF.

The CDR3 DNA sequence: TGTGCCAGCAGTTTATCGCCAGGGGGCGTCGGTGAAAAACTGTTTTTT. It codes for CASSLSPGGVGEKLFF. J is TRBJ1-4 and V is TRBV6-5; 8 nucleotides agree with TRBD1. V lost 4 bases, J lost 7 bases, and 11 bases stayed unmatched. The germline V gene has CDR1 MNHEY and CDR2 SVGAGI. This CDR3 spans 16 amino acids.

V usage is TRBV28 and J usage is TRBJ1-6; 7 bases agree with TRBD1. The J segment lost 10 bases and the V segment lost 7 bases, leaving 10 bases of the junction unmatched. The CDR3 spans 14 residues. Germline V gene sequence: CDR1 MDHEN, CDR2 SYDVKM. The CDR3 region is CASKKGAFRSPLHF. Written as DNA, the CDR3 is TGTGCCAGCAAGAAGGGGGCCTTTAGGTCACCCCTCCACTTT.

In its sample, this clonotype was seen many times. This chain uses TRBV11-2 with TRBJ2-1, with TRBD1 matching over 8 bases. Germline V gene lookup returns CDR1 SGHAT and CDR2 FQNNGV. V was clipped by 2 bases and J by 4 bases; unmatched bases: 16. This CDR3 comprises 19 residues. The CDR3 region is CASSLHPPYRGSTYNEQFF. CDR3 in DNA: TGTGCCAGCAGCTTACACCCCCCGTACAGGGGGAGCACTTACAATGAGCAGTTCTTC.

This clonotype was observed many times. V is TRBV4-3 and J is TRBJ1-2; D perhaps matches TRBD1 (5 bases). This CDR3 is built from 13 residues. Trimming cost V 0 bases and J 8 bases, with 10 bases left between them. Germline CDR1 reads LGHNA; CDR2 reads YSLEER. CDR3 DNA: TGCGCCAGCAGCCAAGATAGGGACGGAGGCTACACCTTC. It yields the protein CASSQDRDGGYTF.

This clonotype turned up a few times. This sequence joins TRBV6-2 or TRBV6-3 and TRBJ1-5; 8 bases are shared with TRBD1. The germline V gene encodes CDR1 MNHEY and CDR2 SVGEGT. V was pared by 6 bases and J by 4 bases, with 8 bases of the junction left unmatched. The CDR3 runs to 15 residues. CDR3 in amino acids: CASRGGQVGNQPQHF. The CDR3, as DNA: TGTGCCAGCAGGGGGGGACAGGTTGGTAATCAGCCCCAGCATTTT.

This sequence joins TRBV4-3 and TRBJ1-4; TRBD1 matches at 7 bases. Germline loops: CDR1 LGHNA, CDR2 YSLEER. CDR3 length: 16 amino acids. The J segment lost 0 bases and the V segment lost 4 bases, leaving 5 bases of the junction unmatched. Here the CDR3 DNA reads TGCGCCAGCAGCCGGTTAACAGGGGCAACTAATGAAAAACTGTTTTTT. This translates into CASSRLTGATNEKLFF.

The rearrangement links TRBV6-2 or TRBV6-3 to TRBJ2-7; 10 nucleotides line up with TRBD2. The CDR3 extends over 17 amino acids. The ends lost 4 bases at V and 0 bases at J; junction bases unmatched: 9. Germline lookup yields CDR1 MNHEY and CDR2 SVGEGT. In nucleotides, the CDR3 is TGTGCCAGCAGTTCAGCTTTACTAGCGGGGTCCTCCTACGAGCAGTACTTC. Translated: CASSSALLAGSSYEQYF.

This clonotype occurred a few times. The chain employs TRBV28 and TRBJ2-1; 10 nucleotides agree with TRBD1. CDR3 size: 14 residues. Per germline, CDR1 MDHEN and CDR2 SYDVKM. V lost 6 bases, J lost 4 bases, and 3 bases stayed unmatched. The CDR3 DNA follows: TGTGCCAGCAGGGGGGACAGGGGATACAATGAGCAGTTCTTC. The encoded protein is CASRGDRGYNEQFF.

This clonotype occurred many times. V and J are TRBV15 and TRBJ1-4; possible D gene TRBD1, 5 bases. CDR3 length equals 15 residues. The V end lost 5 bases, the J end lost 3 bases, and 13 bases lay between the germline ends. Per germline, CDR1 LNHNV and CDR2 YYDKDF (reference sequence). CDR3 loop: CATSPRRGANEKLFF. CDR3 in DNA: TGTGCCACCAGCCCACGAAGAGGGGCTAATGAAAAACTGTTTTTT. Together with reference TRBV15 and TRBJ1-4, the CDR3 gives the full variable domain: DAMVIQNPRYQVTQFGKPVTLSCSQTLNHNVMYWYQQKSSQAPKLLFHYYDKDFNNEADTPDNFQSRRPNTSFCFLDIRSPGLGDTAMYLCATSPRRGANEKLFFGSGTQLSVL.

This clonotype was counted between two and nine times. The J gene is TRBJ2-5, the V gene TRBV6-6; D gene uncertain. The CDR3 has 16 amino acids. V was pared by 0 bases and J by 2 bases, with 13 bases between. Per germline, CDR1 MNHNY and CDR2 SVGAGI (reference sequence). Here the CDR3 DNA reads TGTGCCAGCAGTTACTCGGGTCACAGCATGCAAGAGACCCAGTACTTC. It yields the protein CASSYSGHSMQETQYF.

The chain links TRBV5-1 to TRBJ2-3, with TRBD2 identical over 7 bases. Germline CDR1 and CDR2: SGHRS and YFSETQ. V lost 7 bases, J lost 0 bases, and 5 bases stayed unmatched. CDR3 length: 14 amino acids. This chain's CDR3 is CASVTGGSTDTQYF. In DNA, the CDR3 is TGCGCCAGCGTGACGGGGGGAAGCACAGATACGCAGTATTTT.

This clonotype occurred a few times. The chain couples TRBV12-3 or TRBV12-4 to TRBJ2-7; tentatively, D is TRBD1 or TRBD2 (6 bases each). The length of the CDR3 is 13 residues. Trimming took off 4 bases at V and 3 bases at J, with 10 bases between the two ends. The CDR3 nucleotides are TGTGCCAGCAGTTGGGGGGCCAGCTACGAGCAGTACTTC. This encodes CASSWGASYEQYF.